This paragraph covers one TCR beta chain sequence. The antigen is unknown. These data come from a study of blood T cells in healthy people across ages. Findings and caveats of the study: A greater number of naive CD4+ cells and higher diversity distinguished long-lived donors from aged donors.

A sample-barcoded 5' primer and a J-beta primer mix were used in a second PCR of about 7 to 12 cycles. Carrying 12 random nucleotides, a template-switch adaptor labeled each individual cDNA molecule. Each single sample gave us at least 3 million CDR3-containing paired-end reads. A single record per CDR3 protein comes from TCRdb applying MiXCR to the 5' RACE reads. Among 1.2 million to 1.5 million distinct CDR3 sequences, roughly 40% were seen once, and the ten largest hold approximately 7.9%. Extractions gave at least 6 micrograms of total RNA per sample. This clonotype was obtained from a woman younger than 30 in good health. Material for sequencing was blood.

This CDR3 reads CASSGGSYTF. For the CDR3, the DNA is TGTGCCAGCAGTGGAGGGAGCTACACCTTC. The chain is built from TRBV2 and TRBJ1-2; D unclear. Trimming removed 4 bases at V and 9 bases at J, with 6 bases between. Germline V gives CDR1 SNHLY, CDR2 FYNNEI. The CDR3 spans 10 residues.